Each of the 32 T cell receptor beta chains below was sequenced from the same sample in a study of CD8 T cells in ankylosing spondylitis. TCRdb fed the 5' RACE reads into MiXCR, producing one record per CDR3 protein. The table shows a few hundred thousand distinct CDR3 sequences, with approximately 20% occurring only once. The source material was blood, either unsorted or a sorted T cell fraction (not recorded which). These receptors came from a male donor with ankylosing spondylitis or in good health (not recorded which).

This clonotype was observed a handful of times. The chain employs TRBV27 and TRBJ2-1, with a tentative D call TRBD1 (8 bases). The germline gives CDR1 MNHEY, CDR2 SMNVEV (reference sequence). This CDR3 has 13 residues. V lost 8 bases and J lost 10, with 18 bases in between. DNA for the CDR3: TGTGCCAGCGGCAGAGGGGGGGACAGGGAGCAGTTCTTC. Amino acid sequence: CASGRGGDREQFF.

The chain employs TRBV4-1 and TRBJ2-2; unclear D gene. The CDR3 has 14 amino acids. The germline V gene encodes CDR1 MGHRA and CDR2 YSYEKL. Trimming cost V 4 bases and J 1 base, with 7 bases left between them. As DNA, the CDR3 is TGCGCCAGCAGCCGGGGATTGAACACCGGGGAGCTGTTTTTT. This encodes CASSRGLNTGELFF.

This clonotype was seen more than once but under ten times. The chain is built from TRBV12-3 or TRBV12-4 and TRBJ2-2; a possible D gene is TRBD1 (6 bases). V was shortened by 10 bases and J by 2 bases, with 11 bases between the two germline ends. There are 13 residues in the CDR3. CDR3 DNA: TGTGCCAACGGGGACACAAACACCGGGGAGCTGTTTTTT. This gives the protein CANGDTNTGELFF.

The chain joins TRBV9 to TRBJ2-7, with 9 bases matching TRBD1. CDR3 length equals 15 residues. Germline-derived CDR1 and CDR2 are SGDLS and YYNGEE. The J segment lost 2 bases and the V segment lost 3 bases, leaving 6 bases of the junction unmatched. The CDR3 DNA sequence: TGTGCCAGCAGCGGGGGACAGGGTGTCGCCTACGAGCAGTACTTC. It specifies CASSGGQGVAYEQYF.

This clonotype has more than one count but fewer than ten. The chain joins TRBV18 to TRBJ2-1; D gene unclear. The length of the CDR3 is 15 residues. Looked up from germline, CDR1 is KGHSH and CDR2 is LQKENI. Trimming stripped 2 bases from V and 2 bases from J, with 10 bases between. The CDR3 nucleotides are TGTGCCAGCTCACCATATGGAAGCCCCTACAATGAGCAGTTCTTC. As protein: CASSPYGSPYNEQFF. The whole variable domain, remainder taken from reference TRBV18 and TRBJ2-1, is NAGVMQNPRHLVRRRGQEARLRCSPMKGHSHVYWYRQLPEEGLKFMVYLQKENIIDESGMPKERFSAEFPKEGPSILRIQQVVRGDSAAYFCASSPYGSPYNEQFFGPGTRLTVL.

The chain joins TRBV4-1 to TRBJ2-1; perhaps TRBD1 as D (6 bases). Germline assignment: CDR1 MGHRA and CDR2 YSYEKL. Trimming left V 4 bases short and J 2 bases short, with 21 bases between. CDR3 length: 18 amino acids. The CDR3: CASSPSSYRVRAYNEQFF. The DNA for the CDR3 is TGCGCCAGCAGCCCATCATCATACAGGGTCAGGGCCTACAATGAGCAGTTCTTC.

This clonotype turned up a few times. The chain is built from TRBV20-1 and TRBJ2-2, with unresolved D. Trimming took 0 bases from V and 1 from J, leaving 6 bases between them. Germline V gene data show CDR1 as DFQATT and CDR2 as SNEGSKA (reference sequence). The CDR3 runs to 14 residues. CDR3 region: CSARDRQNTGELFF. The CDR3 DNA follows: TGCAGTGCTAGAGATCGACAGAACACCGGGGAGCTGTTTTTT.

The CDR3 region has the DNA TGTGCCAGCAGTTTTCCACAGGGTCCGGGCCCCCTACGGGAGCAGTTCTTC. This gives the protein CASSFPQGPGPLREQFF. The J gene is TRBJ2-1, the V gene TRBV2, with D possibly matching TRBD1 (6 bases). The CDR3 is 17 amino acids. CDR1 SNHLY and CDR2 FYNNEI come from the germline V gene. The V gene lost 5 bases and the J gene lost 10 bases, with 27 bases spanning the gap.

This clonotype was detected a few times. The genes are TRBV20-1 and TRBJ2-2; 11 nucleotides align to TRBD2. V dropped 5 bases and J dropped 8; count of bases not matched to a gene: 7. The germline gives CDR1 DFQATT, CDR2 SNEGSKA (reference sequence). The CDR3 consists of 14 residues. CDR3 protein: CSAPSGGLRGELFF. CDR3 nucleotide sequence: TGCAGTGCTCCTAGCGGGGGGCTCAGGGGGGAGCTGTTTTTT.

The chain has TRBV20-1 and TRBJ2-1; 8 bases are shared with TRBD1. Germline CDR1 DFQATT, CDR2 SNEGSKA (reference sequence). V shed 5 bases and J 1 base; nucleotides not matched to a gene: 1. This CDR3 is 13 amino acids long. The CDR3, as DNA: TGCAGTGCTGACAGGGGTTCCTACAATGAGCAGTTCTTC. Residues: CSADRGSYNEQFF.

This clonotype was seen ten or more times. This chain joins TRBV20-1 and TRBJ2-7, with D tentatively TRBD2 (5 bases). The CDR3 is made up of 11 amino acids. The germline V gene has CDR1 DFQATT and CDR2 SNEGSKA (reference sequence). Trimming left V 6 bases short and J 4 bases short, with 10 bases between. The CDR3 region has the DNA TGCAGTGCCAGCCCGGGGTACGAGCAGTACTTC. It yields the protein CSASPGYEQYF.

This clonotype was detected many times. The chain has TRBV12-3 or TRBV12-4 and TRBJ2-3, with D tentatively TRBD2 (6 bases). The V and J ends lost 3 bases and 1 base respectively, with 8 bases between them. The CDR3 covers 14 residues. CDR3 sequence (DNA): TGTGCCAGCAGTTTCGGCGGGGGCACAGATACGCAGTATTTT. Translation gives CASSFGGGTDTQYF.

The chain carries TRBV3-1 and TRBJ2-3, with 8 bases that match TRBD2. V trimming: 4 bases; J trimming: 0 bases; junction bases outside the gene matches: 9. The CDR3 extends over 17 amino acids. Per the germline V gene, CDR1 is LGHDT and CDR2 is YNNKEL (reference sequence). In DNA, the CDR3 is TGTGCCAGCAGCCGTCAGGGACTAGGGGCTAGCACAGATACGCAGTATTTT. This sequence encodes CASSRQGLGASTDTQYF.

This chain joins TRBV7-7 and TRBJ2-3; D may be TRBD2 (6 bases). The CDR3 is made up of 14 amino acids. From germline, CDR1 is SSHAT and CDR2 FNYEAQ (reference sequence). V lost 6 bases, J lost 2 bases, and 12 bases lay in between. The CDR3 bases are TGTGCCAGCAGTCCTGGGGGGACCACAGATACGCAGTATTTT. Amino acid sequence: CASSPGGTTDTQYF.

This clonotype has a handful of counts. The rearrangement links TRBV9 to TRBJ1-5; 7 bases align to TRBD1. The V gene end was trimmed by 2 bases and the J gene end by 4 bases; junction bases not matched to a gene: 3. Germline values: CDR1 SGDLS, CDR2 YYNGEE. The length of the CDR3 is 14 residues. In nucleotides, the CDR3 is TGTGCCAGCAGCGTGGGGACAGTGAATCAGCCCCAGCATTTT. Its translation: CASSVGTVNQPQHF.

This clonotype was picked up a small number of times. CDR3 sequence reads: CASSFLSSNQPQHF. The CDR3 DNA is TGTGCCAGCAGTTTCCTAAGTAGCAATCAGCCCCAGCATTTT. V and J are TRBV27 and TRBJ1-5; no reliable D call. Germline CDR1 reads MNHEY; CDR2 reads SMNVEV (reference sequence). Between the trimmed V and J ends, which lost 3 bases and 0 bases, there was a span of 6 bases. This CDR3 has 14 residues.

V is TRBV6-1 and J is TRBJ2-3; 12 bases agree with TRBD2. This CDR3 has 16 residues. V gave up 6 bases and J gave up 5 bases; unmatched junction bases: 9. Germline CDR1 and CDR2: MNHNS and SASEGT. CDR3 region: CASSATLAGGLDTQYF. The CDR3 DNA reads TGTGCCAGCAGCGCTACACTAGCGGGGGGCCTAGATACGCAGTATTTT.

A few counts support this clonotype. The chain joins TRBV7-2 to TRBJ2-3, with D unclear. CDR1 and CDR2 from the germline V gene are SGHTA and FQGNSA. Trimming removed 1 base from V and 1 base from J, with 12 bases in between. The CDR3 is 16 amino acids. This CDR3 is CASSLVVIRGTDTQYF. The CDR3 DNA follows: TGTGCCAGCAGCTTAGTGGTAATTCGGGGCACAGATACGCAGTATTTT.

The chain joins TRBV5-6 to TRBJ2-1; no reliable D call. Trimming stripped 3 bases from V and 5 bases from J, with 12 bases between. This CDR3 has 14 amino acids. Germline loops: CDR1 SGHDT, CDR2 YYEEEE. The CDR3 loop reads CASSWTVLDNEQFF. CDR3 coding DNA: TGTGCCAGCAGCTGGACCGTTCTGGACAATGAGCAGTTCTTC.

The chain couples TRBV25-1 to TRBJ1-5; D gene uncertain. The CDR3 contains 12 residues. Trimming removed 1 base from V and 5 bases from J, with 3 bases in between. Germline assignment: CDR1 MGHDK and CDR2 SYGVNS. In DNA, the CDR3 is TGTGCCAGCAGTGAATTTGATCAGCCCCAGCATTTT. This gives the protein CASSEFDQPQHF.

The V call is TRBV4-2, the J call TRBJ2-7, with 7 bases lining up with TRBD1. The J segment lost 2 bases and the V segment lost 4 bases, leaving 5 bases of the junction unmatched. Germline lookup yields CDR1 LGHNA and CDR2 YNFKEQ. This CDR3 comprises 14 residues. Here the CDR3 DNA reads TGTGCCAGCAGCCCCCCGGGACAGACCTACGAGCAGTACTTC. Translating it yields CASSPPGQTYEQYF.

This clonotype was picked up a small number of times. The chain combines TRBV30 with TRBJ1-1, with 9 nucleotides matching TRBD1. With V trimmed by 7 bases and J by 4 bases, 16 bases remained unmatched. The CDR3 spans 16 residues. Per the germline V gene, CDR1 is GTSNPN and CDR2 is SVGIG (reference sequence). The CDR3 reads CASEGGQGPISTEAFF. The CDR3, as DNA: TGTGCCTCGGAGGGGGGACAGGGTCCCATCAGCACTGAAGCTTTCTTT.

V and J are TRBV27 and TRBJ2-7, with D possibly being TRBD1 (6 bases). Germline V gives CDR1 MNHEY, CDR2 SMNVEV (reference sequence). Trimming pared 3 bases from V and 2 bases from J, leaving 14 bases between. The CDR3 consists of 15 residues. The CDR3 DNA follows: TGTGCCAGCAGTTTCGGGGCAGGGGTCCCCTACGAGCAGTACTTC. This gives the protein CASSFGAGVPYEQYF.

The sample holds a few counts of this clonotype. J is TRBJ2-7 and V is TRBV12-3 or TRBV12-4; 10 positions match TRBD2. The CDR3 extends over 15 amino acids. Trimming removed 1 base from V and 4 bases from J; junction bases left unmatched: 4. The DNA for the CDR3 is TGTGCCAGCAGTTTAGGACTAGCGGGTTGGTACGAGCAGTACTTC. This translates into CASSLGLAGWYEQYF.

The J gene is TRBJ2-5, the V gene TRBV3-1, with TRBD1 identical over 9 bases. CDR3 length: 19 residues. Germline values: CDR1 LGHDT, CDR2 YNNKEL (reference sequence). The V and J ends lost 11 bases and 4 bases, in that order; junction bases with no gene match: 26. The CDR3 loop is CACCQPVGQGSQNLETQYF. CDR3 in DNA: TGTGCCTGCTGCCAGCCCGTAGGACAGGGGTCGCAAAATTTAGAGACCCAGTACTTC.

V is TRBV6-2 or TRBV6-3 and J is TRBJ2-3; 7 bases are a match to TRBD2. The germline V gene has CDR1 MNHEY and CDR2 SVGEGT. This CDR3 has 21 amino acids. V was pared by 2 bases and J by 4 bases, with 24 bases of the junction left unmatched. CDR3 sequence: CASSYGWSVSVPGGTADTQYF. Written as DNA, the CDR3 is TGTGCCAGCAGTTACGGGTGGTCGGTTAGCGTTCCGGGGGGAACAGCAGATACGCAGTATTTT.

The chain uses TRBV5-7 and TRBJ2-1; D assignment may be TRBD1 or TRBD2 (5 bases each). TRBV5-7 is an ORF for which the function is uncertain. Trimming shortened V by 10 bases and J by 1 base, and 18 bases separated the two germline ends. The CDR3 totals 15 residues. The CDR3 bases are TGTGCCTTCATGTACCCAGGGAGATCCTACAATGAGCAGTTCTTC. This translates into CAFMYPGRSYNEQFF.

V gene TRBV20-1 combines with J gene TRBJ2-7; weak D call: TRBD1 (5 bases). Trimming took 5 bases from V and 6 from J, leaving 17 bases between them. In germline, CDR1 is DFQATT, CDR2 SNEGSKA (reference sequence). The CDR3 runs 13 residues. CDR3 bases: TGCAGTGCTCTCCCCGAGCAGGGCCCCGAGCAGTACTTC. Encoded protein: CSALPEQGPEQYF.

The V gene is TRBV29-1, the J gene TRBJ2-7, with 13 bases lining up with TRBD2. The CDR3 consists of 17 residues. Per germline, CDR1 SQVTM and CDR2 ANQGSEA. The J segment lost 3 bases and the V segment lost 1 base, leaving 9 bases of the junction unmatched. The CDR3 reads CSVEGGRLAGGRYEQYF. The CDR3, as DNA: TGCAGCGTTGAAGGGGGGAGACTAGCGGGGGGACGCTACGAGCAGTACTTC.

The CDR3: CASSSGRGNTGELFF. The DNA for the CDR3 is TGTGCCAGCAGTTCCGGCCGGGGGAACACCGGGGAGCTGTTTTTT. The V and J genes are TRBV2 and TRBJ2-2; tentative D call: TRBD2 (5 bases). This CDR3 is 15 amino acids long. Germline-derived CDR1 and CDR2 are SNHLY and FYNNEI. The V end lost 5 bases, the J end lost 1 base, and 11 bases lay between the germline ends.

The chain links TRBV7-9 to TRBJ2-1; 9 bases map to TRBD2. CDR1 is SEHNR and CDR2 is FQNEAQ in the germline V gene (reference sequence). V dropped 6 bases and J dropped 7; count of bases not matched to a gene: 7. The length of the CDR3 is 14 residues. CDR3 nucleotides: TGTGCCAGCAGGGTTGCGGGGGGGAGTAATGAGCAGTTCTTC. It codes for CASRVAGGSNEQFF. The full variable domain, with the rest looked up from reference TRBV7-9 and TRBJ2-1, is DTGVSQNPRHKITKRGQNVTFRCDPISEHNRLYWYRQTLGQGPEFLTYFQNEAQLEKSRLLSDRFSAERPKGSFSTLEIQRTEQGDSAMYLCASRVAGGSNEQFFGPGTRLTVL.

This clonotype has a handful of counts. The chain has TRBV6-4 and TRBJ2-1, with TRBD2 identical over 10 bases. The CDR3 covers 15 residues. The V gene's germline CDR1 is MRHNA and CDR2 SNTAGT. After removal of 6 bases from V and 4 bases from J, the junction contained 6 bases not matched to a gene. The CDR3: CASSALAGSYNEQFF. Written as DNA, the CDR3 is TGTGCCAGCAGCGCACTAGCGGGGTCATACAATGAGCAGTTCTTC.